This T cell receptor beta chain was identified in a study of PD-L1 blockade in urothelial cancer. Study summary: Most patients, twenty-five of 29, were males with bladder-origin cancer. Prior chemotherapy in patients spanned 0 to 3 regimens. When blood samples were assessed, the median T cell count was some 130,000.

This CDR3 comprises 20 residues. Germline CDR1 is LNHDA and CDR2 is SQIVND (reference sequence). Trimming removed 2 bases from V and 6 bases from J, with 29 bases in between. Profiling relied on immunoSEQ multiplex PCR, and the TCRdb table lists in-frame clones only, not all of them. The table includes tens of thousands of clones, around nine tenths detected once. Regarding the study as a whole: Clonality of blood TCR below the median before treatment predicted better survival.

This clone was seen a handful of times. What it binds is unknown. The time point was: pretreatment peripheral blood. The sample was PBMCs, taken around atezolizumab (anti-PD-L1) treatment. This receptor was taken from a woman in her sixties with urothelial cancer. V usage is TRBV19 and J usage is TRBJ2-1; D is perhaps TRBD2 (5 bases). The CDR3 is CASSINVWTSHYAPSNEQFF. In DNA form, the CDR3 reads TGTGCCAGTAGTATAAACGTTTGGACTTCCCACTACGCCCCGAGCAATGAGCAGTTCTTC.